In its sample, the clone carrying this T cell receptor beta chain was seen a few times. Unique molecular identifiers were attached to individual cDNA molecules within the library. MiXCR, run by TCRdb on the RACE reads, gives a single entry per CDR3 protein. The sample holds about 200,000 distinct CDR3 sequences; about 25% are singletons and the top ten take around 2.5%. This sample stems from a study of human T cells and chemical hapten exposure. Time point described: patch test 3, about 24 weeks after DPC sensitization. Noted treatment: therapeutic diphenylcyclopropenone sensitization with weekly scalp DPC. Every donor had alopecia and was 18 to 70 years old; all were suitable for DPC. The CDR3 has 12 residues. V was cut by 3 bases and J by 2 bases, with 2 bases left in between. Germline-derived CDR1 and CDR2 are MGHRA and YSYEKL.

The TCR was taken from a woman aged 40-49 years with alopecia areata. Some clones in this sample may be carry-over from other donors' samples. Here the sequenced sample was whole blood, taken in connection with sensitization to the hapten diphenylcyclopropenone (DPC). The chain is built from TRBV4-1 and TRBJ2-1; no clear D gene. The CDR3 loop reads CASSHPYNEQFF. The CDR3 DNA sequence: TGCGCCAGCAGCCACCCCTACAATGAGCAGTTCTTC.